Listed below are T cell receptor beta chains from one sample, sequenced in a study of T cell responses to AZD1222 COVID-19 vaccine. Data came from immunoSEQ multiplex PCR; TCRdb stores just in-frame clones and leaves some out. The table has roughly 100,000 clones, 85% to 90% seen once. This specimen was peripheral blood, taken on day 0 of AZD1222 vaccination. The receptors here all came from an adult in good health. Both conserved end residues are part of each CDR3. D genes are given only for firm matches. A row's size may be missing; if present it is once, few, many or a size class.

d_call | j_call | v_call | clone_size | cdr3_aa | cdr3_nt
TRBD1 | TRBJ1-1 | TRBV28 | . | CASSRTGAEAFF | TGTGCCAGCAGCCGGACAGGGGCTGAAGCTTTCTTT
. | TRBJ1-2 | TRBV10-3 | once | CAISDPGALGYTF | TGTGCCATCAGTGACCCAGGGGCATTGGGCTACACCTTC
TRBD2 | TRBJ2-7 | TRBV4-1 | . | CASSQGPPGLPYEQYF | TGCGCCAGCAGCCAAGGCCCCCCGGGACTACCCTACGAGCAGTACTTC
TRBD1 | TRBJ1-4 | TRBV7-9 | . | CASSTGGTNEKLFF | TGTGCCAGCAGCACAGGGGGAACTAATGAAAAACTGTTTTTT
TRBD1 | TRBJ1-2 | TRBV10-2 | . | CASNPGQGLADYGYTF | TGCGCCAGCAATCCGGGACAGGGGCTAGCGGACTATGGCTACACCTTC
. | TRBJ1-1 | TRBV6-5 | . | CASIIKLEAFF | TGTGCCAGCATAATCAAACTTGAAGCTTTCTTT
TRBD1 | TRBJ1-6 | TRBV3-1/TRBV3-2 | . | CASSQAPPGTGNSPLHF | TGTGCCAGCAGCCAAGCCCCCCCCGGGACAGGGAATTCACCCCTCCACTTT
. | TRBJ2-7 | TRBV6-5 | few | CASSDTGREQYF | TGTGCCAGCAGCGACACAGGGCGGGAGCAGTACTTC
. | TRBJ1-6 | TRBV7-2 | . | CASSFGSSYNSPLHF | TGTGCCAGCAGCTTCGGAAGCTCCTATAATTCACCCCTCCACTTT
. | TRBJ1-3 | TRBV5-6 | . | CASSPGGTGNTIYF | TGTGCCAGCAGCCCCGGGGGGACTGGAAACACCATATATTTT
. | TRBJ2-6 | TRBV24-1 | . | CATSDFSSGANVLTF | TGTGCCACCAGTGATTTTTCCTCTGGGGCCAACGTCCTGACTTTC
. | TRBJ2-7 | TRBV9 | . | CASSVGTAAYEQYF | TGTGCCAGCAGCGTAGGGACAGCCGCCTACGAGCAGTACTTC
TRBD2 | TRBJ2-2 | TRBV11-3 | . | CASSLRLAGVGDTGELFF | TGTGCCAGCAGCTTAAGACTAGCGGGAGTCGGGGACACCGGGGAGCTGTTTTTT
. | TRBJ1-6 | TRBV2 | . | CASINPLQVGWGNSPLHF | TGTGCCAGCATCAACCCTCTACAAGTGGGATGGGGTAATTCACCCCTCCACTTT
. | TRBJ1-1 | TRBV7-3 | . | CASSLSGTNTEAFF | TGTGCCAGCAGCTTATCAGGCACGAACACTGAAGCTTTCTTT
TRBD1 | TRBJ2-7 | TRBV11-2 | . | CASSLDRGQMGSEQYF | TGTGCCAGCAGCTTAGATCGGGGACAGATGGGGAGCGAGCAGTACTTC
. | TRBJ2-1 | TRBV19 | . | CASSIISGDNEQFF | TGTGCCAGTAGTATCATCAGTGGCGACAATGAGCAGTTCTTC
TRBD2 | TRBJ2-3 | TRBV15 | once | CATSRDQKMGGRWADTQYF | TGTGCCACCAGCAGAGATCAAAAGATGGGCGGGAGATGGGCAGATACGCAGTATTTT
. | TRBJ1-5 | TRBV2 | . | CASTGAPRTPQHF | TGTGCCAGCACGGGAGCACCGAGGACGCCCCAGCATTTT
. | TRBJ2-1 | TRBV7-8 | once | CASSPGTHNEQFF | TGTGCCAGCAGCCCCGGGACCCACAATGAGCAGTTCTTC
. | TRBJ2-5 | TRBV7-2 | . | CASSLGQGETQYF | TGTGCCAGCAGCTTAGGTCAGGGTGAGACCCAGTACTTC
. | TRBJ1-6 | TRBV12-3/TRBV12-4 | . | CASRWLYNSPLHF | TGTGCCAGCAGGTGGCTTTATAATTCACCCCTCCACTTT
. | TRBJ1-1 | TRBV6-5 | . | CASRITRANTEAFF | TGTGCCAGCAGGATCACGAGGGCGAACACTGAAGCTTTCTTT
. | TRBJ1-4 | TRBV5-6 | . | CASSSDRSTIIGKLFF | TGTGCCAGCAGTTCAGACAGGAGCACTATAATCGGAAAACTGTTTTTT
. | TRBJ1-4 | TRBV21-1 | once | CASYRGRSTLNEKLFF | TGTGCCAGCTACAGGGGTCGGTCCACGTTAAATGAAAAACTGTTTTTT
TRBD1 | TRBJ2-5 | TRBV12-3/TRBV12-4 | . | CASIRGRGETQYF | TGTGCCAGTATAAGGGGGCGCGGGGAGACCCAGTACTTC
. | TRBJ2-2 | TRBV24-1 | . | CATSEGRVGFGELFF | TGTGCCACCAGTGAGGGCAGGGTTGGTTTCGGGGAGCTGTTTTTT
. | TRBJ1-3 | TRBV18 | . | CASSPSGPLTGNTIYF | TGTGCCAGCTCACCATCGGGACCCCTGACCGGAAACACCATATATTTT
. | TRBJ1-5 | TRBV6-4 | . | CASSAELNQPQHF | TGTGCCAGCAGTGCCGAGCTCAATCAGCCCCAGCATTTT
. | TRBJ2-7 | TRBV28 | . | CASSLSGISYEQYF | TGTGCCAGCAGTTTATCCGGGATATCCTACGAGCAGTACTTC
. | TRBJ2-5 | TRBV28 | . | CASRTPGRPQETQYF | TGTGCCAGCCGTACCCCGGGACGGCCGCAAGAGACCCAGTACTTC
. | TRBJ1-3 | TRBV27 | . | CASSLSRSGLGNTIYF | TGTGCCAGCAGTTTATCGAGGTCGGGCCTCGGAAACACCATATATTTT
. | TRBJ1-5 | TRBV6-5 | . | CATARGNQPQHF | TGTGCCACAGCAAGGGGCAATCAGCCCCAGCATTTT